Listed below are T cell receptor beta chains from one sample, sequenced in a study of CD8+ T cells in alopecia areata. The repertoire was sequenced with immunoSEQ multiplex PCR; TCRdb's copy has only in-frame clones and lacks some. The sample holds some 190,000 clones, about 47% seen once. The sequencing here drew on CD8+ T cells sorted from blood, taken between weeks 51 and 52, from a patient treated with tofacitinib. These receptors all stem from a human donor with alopecia areata. Both conserved end residues are part of each CDR3. A D gene is named only where the DNA matches it firmly. Rows may omit the clone size; those that give it use once, few, many or a size class.

TRBJ2-7 | - | - | TRBV12-5 | CASGLAGGYEQYF | TGTGCTAGTGGCCTAGCTGGGGGTTACGAGCAGTACTTC
TRBJ1-1 | few | - | TRBV29-1 | CSVNGGEAFF | TGCAGCGTAAATGGGGGAGAGGCTTTCTTT
TRBJ2-1 | few | - | TRBV6-5 | CASSYSWGLQFF | TGTGCCAGCAGTTACTCCTGGGGGCTGCAGTTCTTC
TRBJ2-1 | few | TRBD2 | TRBV4-1 | CASSQLAGGAYNEQFF | TGCGCCAGCAGCCAACTAGCGGGGGGGGCCTACAATGAGCAGTTCTTC
TRBJ1-1 | - | - | TRBV7-6 | CASSLEGNTEAFF | TGTGCCAGCAGCTTAGAGGGGAACACTGAAGCTTTCTTT
TRBJ1-2 | - | TRBD1 | TRBV10-3 | CAISLRTGGGSDGYTF | TGTGCCATCAGCCTAAGGACAGGGGGCGGATCCGATGGCTACACCTTC
TRBJ1-5 | - | TRBD1 | TRBV4-1 | CASSQVGGPGDQPQHF | TGCGCCAGCAGCCAAGTAGGGGGCCCGGGCGATCAGCCCCAGCATTTT
TRBJ2-1 | few | TRBD1 | TRBV27 | CASTDRGNEQFF | TGTGCCAGCACGGACAGGGGGAATGAGCAGTTCTTC
TRBJ1-1 | - | - | TRBV30 | CAGRARVEAFF | TGTGCCGGGAGGGCTAGAGTCGAAGCTTTCTTT
TRBJ2-5 | - | - | TRBV9 | CASSVDRNQETQYF | TGTGCCAGCAGCGTAGACAGGAACCAAGAGACCCAGTACTTC